One and the same sample provided the 29 T cell receptor beta chains below, sequenced in a study of CD8 T cells in Susac syndrome. RNA in amounts of about 0.5 to 1 ug was reverse transcribed with random hexamers. TCRdb analysed the immunoSEQ multiplex PCR reads with MiXCR anew, one entry per CDR3 protein. The sample shows 95,000 to 150,000 distinct CDR3 sequences, around 94% of them seen only once. Sequencing used CD8+ T cells from PBMCs. These receptors all come from a human donor with Susac syndrome.

The chain employs TRBV20-1 and TRBJ1-1, with D unclear. Per germline, CDR1 DFQATT and CDR2 SNEGSKA (reference sequence). The ends were cut back, 5 bases at V and 1 base at J, with 8 bases in the middle. CDR3 length: 12 residues. The CDR3 here is CSAVRQNTEAFF. The CDR3 coding sequence is TGCAGTGCTGTCCGACAGAACACTGAAGCTTTCTTT.

This chain connects TRBV11-2 to TRBJ2-2, with D unresolved. CDR3 length: 13 residues. Trimming removed 6 bases at V and 2 bases at J, with 7 bases between. CDR1 and CDR2 from the germline V gene are SGHAT and FQNNGV. The CDR3 region has the DNA TGTGCCAGCAGACCCCAAAACACCGGGGAGCTGTTTTTT. Its protein is CASRPQNTGELFF.

The J gene is TRBJ2-1, the V gene TRBV6-1; D may be TRBD1 or TRBD2 (5 bases each). This CDR3 is 14 amino acids long. Germline CDR1 and CDR2: MNHNS and SASEGT. The V end was cut by 2 bases, the J end by 13 bases, with 18 bases between. The CDR3 DNA reads as TGTGCCAGCAGTGAAAGGGACCCCCCCGTGGACCAGTTCTTC. Its protein product is CASSERDPPVDQFF.

V usage is TRBV19 and J usage is TRBJ2-7; D may correspond to TRBD1 or TRBD2 (5 bases each). V was shortened by 5 bases and J by 0 bases, with 17 bases between the two germline ends. This CDR3 is 16 amino acids long. The germline V gene encodes CDR1 LNHDA and CDR2 SQIVND (reference sequence). CDR3 region: CASSWGNQASSYEQYF. The DNA of the CDR3 is TGTGCCAGTAGTTGGGGGAATCAGGCGAGCTCCTACGAGCAGTACTTC.

About this clonotype itself: A junction boundary mismatches the germline segment, possibly from a read error. The V call is TRBV7-9, the J call TRBJ2-1; 8 bases map to TRBD2. In germline, CDR1 is SEHNR, CDR2 FQNEAQ (reference sequence). The CDR3 is 12 residues long. In DNA form, the CDR3 reads TGTGCCAGCAGCCCCGGGGGGGCCAGCTGTCTCTTC. Its protein product is CASSPGGASCLF.

CDR3 coding DNA: TGTGCCAGCAGAATTACAGGGGGCAAGAACACTGAAGCTTTCTTT. This sequence encodes CASRITGGKNTEAFF. The chain has TRBV2 and TRBJ1-1; 9 nucleotides agree with TRBD1. Germline V gene sequence: CDR1 SNHLY, CDR2 FYNNEI. J was trimmed by 1 base and V by 6 bases; bases with no gene match: 6. The CDR3 length is 15 residues.

The rearrangement uses TRBV4-1 and TRBJ2-1; TRBD2 agrees at 7 bases. The V segment lost 5 bases and the J segment 0 bases; nucleotides outside the gene matches: 10. This CDR3 is built from 17 residues. Germline V gives CDR1 MGHRA, CDR2 YSYEKL. The CDR3 nucleotides read TGCGCCAGCAGCGGGGGGGGAGAGGAGAGCTCCTACAATGAGCAGTTCTTC. Translated: CASSGGGEESSYNEQFF.

The chain combines TRBV12-3 or TRBV12-4 with TRBJ2-3; possibly TRBD1 or TRBD2 for D (5 bases each). The V gene lost 5 bases and the J gene lost 0 bases, with 9 bases spanning the gap. The CDR3 is 14 residues long. The CDR3 reads CASSLRDSTDTQYF. CDR3 DNA: TGTGCCAGCAGTCTCCGGGACAGCACAGATACGCAGTATTTT.

This rearrangement joins TRBV7-6 to TRBJ2-1; D is uncertain. Trimming left V 4 bases short and J 3 bases short, with 7 bases between. Per germline, CDR1 SGHVS and CDR2 FNYEAQ. There are 13 residues in the CDR3. This CDR3 is CASSYRNYNEQFF. For the CDR3, the DNA is TGTGCCAGCAGCTATAGAAACTACAATGAGCAGTTCTTC.

The V call is TRBV9, the J call TRBJ1-1, with 8 bases identical to TRBD1. The germline V gene has CDR1 SGDLS and CDR2 YYNGEE. The CDR3 has 15 amino acids. Losses at the gene ends were 4 bases for V and 1 base for J; bases not matched to a gene: 6. The CDR3 nucleotides read TGTGCCAGCAGCCCGTACGGGACAGGGAACACTGAAGCTTTCTTT. Amino acids: CASSPYGTGNTEAFF.

The chain links TRBV12-3 or TRBV12-4 to TRBJ2-1; no definite D call. This CDR3 has 11 residues. V lost 1 base, J lost 8 bases, and 3 bases lay in between. CDR3 protein: CASSLGYEQFF. In DNA form, the CDR3 reads TGTGCCAGCAGTTTAGGGTATGAGCAGTTCTTC.

This chain connects TRBV12-3 or TRBV12-4 to TRBJ2-1, with D possibly being TRBD1 (5 bases). The CDR3 length is 16 residues. Trimming cost V 4 bases and J 3 bases, with 16 bases left between them. CDR3 amino acids: CASSSPDSLIYNEQFF. CDR3 in DNA: TGTGCCAGCAGTTCCCCCGACAGCCTGATCTACAATGAGCAGTTCTTC.

The V and J genes are TRBV28 and TRBJ2-1, with unresolved D. Germline V gives CDR1 MDHEN, CDR2 SYDVKM. CDR3 length equals 15 residues. Trimming pared 8 bases from V and 6 bases from J, leaving 20 bases between. The DNA for the CDR3 is TGTGCCAGCCGAGAATACCCCGCCAACGGCAATGAGCAGTTCTTC. Translated: CASREYPANGNEQFF.

This chain joins TRBV9 and TRBJ2-3; 8 positions agree with TRBD1. This CDR3 comprises 14 residues. V was clipped by 7 bases and J by 1 base; unmatched bases: 5. In germline, CDR1 is SGDLS, CDR2 YYNGEE. CDR3 sequence: CASGPTGGTDTQYF. In nucleotides, the CDR3 is TGTGCCAGCGGCCCGACAGGGGGCACAGATACGCAGTATTTT.

This rearrangement joins TRBV19 to TRBJ2-1; D uncertain. This CDR3 region has 12 residues. Trimming cost V 8 bases and J 1 base, with 6 bases left between them. Per the germline V gene, CDR1 is LNHDA and CDR2 is SQIVND (reference sequence). For the CDR3, the DNA is TGTGCCAGTGGACCTTCCTACAATGAGCAGTTCTTC. Its protein product is CASGPSYNEQFF.

The rearrangement uses TRBV7-9 and TRBJ2-2, with no clear D. The CDR3 is 15 residues long. V lost 3 bases and J lost 7, with 15 bases in between. CDR1 is SEHNR and CDR2 is FQNEAQ in the germline V gene (reference sequence). This CDR3 is CASSLVDPQGGELFF. The CDR3 DNA reads as TGTGCCAGCAGCTTGGTGGATCCACAAGGCGGGGAGCTGTTTTTT.

This chain links TRBV29-1 with TRBJ2-2; TRBD2 matches at 10 bases. Trimming took 4 bases from V and 7 from J; bases not matched to a gene: 9. The CDR3 totals 15 residues. The V gene's germline CDR1 is SQVTM and CDR2 ANQGSEA. The CDR3 DNA is TGCAGCGTTGCCACGACTAGCGGGTTGGGCGGGGAGCTGTTTTTT. Amino acids: CSVATTSGLGGELFF.

This chain connects TRBV23-1 to TRBJ2-1, with D perhaps assigned TRBD1 or TRBD2 (5 bases each). TRBV23-1 is an ORF, with its function uncertain. This CDR3 region has 15 residues. V was trimmed by 8 bases and J by 0 bases, leaving 14 bases between them. In DNA form, the CDR3 reads TGCGCCAGCGGGGGTCTCTTCTACTCCTACAATGAGCAGTTCTTC. This codes for CASGGLFYSYNEQFF.

This rearrangement joins TRBV9 to TRBJ2-7, with 11 bases matching TRBD2. Germline CDR1 and CDR2: SGDLS and YYNGEE. V gave up 4 bases and J gave up 2 bases; unmatched junction bases: 5. The CDR3 spans 15 residues. CDR3 sequence (DNA): TGTGCCAGCAGCTTCGGGACTAGCGGAGCCTACGAGCAGTACTTC. Translating it yields CASSFGTSGAYEQYF.

The rearrangement uses TRBV2 and TRBJ1-4; D gene unclear. CDR1 SNHLY and CDR2 FYNNEI come from the germline V gene. With 5 bases removed from V and 8 bases from J, the gap between germline ends came to 12 bases. This CDR3 contains 13 residues. DNA for the CDR3: TGTGCCAGCAGTTTACAAAGTTTGGAAAAACTGTTTTTT. Translated: CASSLQSLEKLFF.

The V call is TRBV5-1, the J call TRBJ2-7, with a tentative D call TRBD1 (6 bases). Germline V gene lookup returns CDR1 SGHRS and CDR2 YFSETQ. This CDR3 is 14 amino acids long. V lost 0 bases to trimming and J lost 2 bases, with 9 bases between them. The CDR3 coding sequence is TGCGCCAGCAGCTTGGGGGACACCACCTACGAGCAGTACTTC. Translating gives CASSLGDTTYEQYF.

This chain joins TRBV13 and TRBJ2-2, with 8 bases identical to TRBD1. The V gene end was trimmed by 7 bases and the J gene end by 4 bases; junction bases not matched to a gene: 17. CDR3 length equals 18 residues. Germline V gene sequence: CDR1 PRHDT, CDR2 FYEKMQ (reference sequence). The CDR3 region has the DNA TGTGCCAGCACTCAAGGCAGCCCAGGGGGCGCGGGCACCGGGGAGCTGTTTTTT. Translated, it gives CASTQGSPGGAGTGELFF.

J is TRBJ2-1 and V is TRBV15; TRBD2 matches at 10 bases. This CDR3 region has 15 residues. CDR1 and CDR2 from the germline V gene are LNHNV and YYDKDF (reference sequence). The V segment lost 0 bases and the J segment 8 bases; nucleotides outside the gene matches: 4. CDR3: CATSRDLAGVHEQFF. In nucleotides, the CDR3 is TGTGCCACCAGCAGAGATCTAGCGGGGGTCCATGAGCAGTTCTTC. The full variable domain, its missing parts supplied by reference TRBV15 and TRBJ2-1, is DAMVIQNPRYQVTQFGKPVTLSCSQTLNHNVMYWYQQKSSQAPKLLFHYYDKDFNNEADTPDNFQSRRPNTSFCFLDIRSPGLGDTAMYLCATSRDLAGVHEQFFGPGTRLTVL.

The chain combines TRBV7-9 with TRBJ1-5; D remains unclear. CDR1 and CDR2 (germline): SEHNR, FQNEAQ (reference sequence). This CDR3 has 14 residues. V gave up 1 base and J gave up 6 bases, with 10 bases separating them. CDR3 in DNA: TGTGCCAGCAGCTTAGTTGGGAATGGTCAGCCCCAGCATTTT. Residues: CASSLVGNGQPQHF.

This clonotype appeared a single time. The chain has TRBV11-2 and TRBJ2-7, with 8 bases lining up with TRBD2. Germline CDR1 SGHAT, CDR2 FQNNGV. The CDR3 sequence is 12 residues long. V was pared by 4 bases and J by 6 bases, with 2 bases of the junction left unmatched. DNA for the CDR3: TGTGCCAGCAGCTCGGGAGGGGTCGAGCAGTACTTC. Protein product: CASSSGGVEQYF.

This chain uses TRBV7-9 with TRBJ2-5, with 10 bases aligning to TRBD1. The V gene end was trimmed by 8 bases and the J gene end by 3 bases; junction bases not matched to a gene: 0. This CDR3 contains 12 residues. Looked up from germline, CDR1 is SEHNR and CDR2 is FQNEAQ (reference sequence). The CDR3 protein is CASGTGEETQYF. In DNA, the CDR3 is TGTGCCAGCGGGACAGGGGAAGAGACCCAGTACTTC.

The table lists this clonotype with a count of one. This rearrangement joins TRBV7-9 to TRBJ1-6, with D maybe TRBD1 (5 bases). CDR1 is SEHNR and CDR2 is FQNEAQ in the germline V gene (reference sequence). V was clipped by 8 bases and J by 7 bases, with 15 bases between them. This CDR3 has 14 amino acids. This CDR3 reads CASAGGTDNSPLHF. DNA of the CDR3: TGTGCCAGCGCTGGGGGGACGGACAATTCACCCCTCCACTTT. Drawing the rest from reference TRBV7-9 and TRBJ1-6, the complete variable domain is DTGVSQNPRHKITKRGQNVTFRCDPISEHNRLYWYRQTLGQGPEFLTYFQNEAQLEKSRLLSDRFSAERPKGSFSTLEIQRTEQGDSAMYLCASAGGTDNSPLHFGNGTRLTVT.

This chain uses TRBV27 with TRBJ1-2; D perhaps matches TRBD1 (5 bases). CDR3 length: 15 residues. Germline values: CDR1 MNHEY, CDR2 SMNVEV (reference sequence). V lost 7 bases to trimming and J lost 8 bases, with 23 bases between them. The CDR3 is CASTTKVGAASGYTF. The CDR3 DNA reads as TGTGCCAGCACCACGAAGGTTGGGGCGGCGTCCGGCTACACCTTC.

The rearrangement links TRBV19 to TRBJ1-2, with a tentative D call TRBD1 (5 bases). The ends were cut back, 6 bases at V and 4 bases at J, with 15 bases in the middle. There are 14 residues in the CDR3. Germline assignment: CDR1 LNHDA and CDR2 SQIVND (reference sequence). The CDR3 sequence: CASRDSGQGYGYTF. The CDR3 coding sequence is TGTGCCAGTAGGGATTCTGGGCAGGGCTATGGCTACACCTTC.